This T cell receptor (beta chain) originates from a study of PD-L1 blockade in urothelial cancer. As for time point: peripheral blood 6 weeks after treatment start. Pretreatment and on-treatment blood mononuclear cell samples were taken, totaling between 1 and 8 time points per patient. Each PCR contained spiked-in synthetic TCR analog templates. Measured with immunoSEQ multiplex PCR; TCRdb has only the in-frame clones, and not every one. The table includes about 90,000 clones, around four fifths detected once. Study-level findings and limits: Below-median pretreatment blood TCR clonality predicted better survival.

Remarks on this clone: Its antigen is undetermined.

V gave up 1 base and J gave up 7 bases, with 14 bases separating them. The length of the CDR3 is 15 residues. Germline V CDR1 and CDR2: LNHDA, SQIVND (reference sequence). Sequences were derived from PBMCs, sampled around atezolizumab (anti-PD-L1) treatment. The chain recombines TRBV19 with TRBJ1-5; possibly TRBD1 for D (6 bases). The receptor was isolated from an older man with urothelial cancer. The CDR3 protein is CASSIVQGNGQPQHF. DNA of the CDR3: TGTGCCAGTAGTATAGTACAGGGTAATGGACAGCCCCAGCATTTT.